These 4 T cell receptor beta chains originate from one sample sequenced in a study of blood T cell repertoires in COVID-19. TCRdb keeps only in-frame clones here, not all; method: immunoSEQ multiplex PCR. The sample has about 74,000 clones, 70% to 90% seen once. The sequenced sample consisted of peripheral blood. These receptors came from a woman older than 75 with active or convalescent COVID-19.

CDR3 coding DNA: TGTGCCAGCAGCTTAGAGGTTATACAAATGAACACTGAAGCTTTCTTT. It yields the protein CASSLEVIQMNTEAFF. The V and J genes are TRBV7-3 and TRBJ1-1, with unresolved D. Trimming shortened V by 2 bases and J by 0 bases, and 13 bases separated the two germline ends. Germline V gene sequence: CDR1 SGHTA, CDR2 FQGTGA. The CDR3 is 16 amino acids.

This sequence joins TRBV12-3 or TRBV12-4 and TRBJ1-1; the D gene is possibly TRBD1 (5 bases). The length of the CDR3 is 12 residues. With 6 bases removed from V and 8 bases from J, the gap between germline ends came to 13 bases. DNA for the CDR3: TGTGCCAGCAGGATTACAGGTGAGGAAGCTTTCTTT. This sequence encodes CASRITGEEAFF.

The CDR3 here is CASSPSAGYEQYF. In nucleotides, the CDR3 is TGTGCCAGCAGCCCTTCGGCGGGGTACGAGCAGTACTTC. The J gene is TRBJ2-7, the V gene TRBV9; tentative D call: TRBD2 (6 bases). The CDR3 is made up of 13 amino acids. V was cut by 4 bases and J by 4 bases, with 12 bases left in between. The germline V gene has CDR1 SGDLS and CDR2 YYNGEE.

The J gene is TRBJ2-5, the V gene TRBV7-2; D is uncertain. The CDR3 has 12 residues. V was clipped by 4 bases and J by 0 bases, with 3 bases between them. Per germline, CDR1 SGHTA and CDR2 FQGNSA. Here the CDR3 DNA reads TGTGCCAGCAGCTCTTACCAAGAGACCCAGTACTTC. Its protein product is CASSSYQETQYF.